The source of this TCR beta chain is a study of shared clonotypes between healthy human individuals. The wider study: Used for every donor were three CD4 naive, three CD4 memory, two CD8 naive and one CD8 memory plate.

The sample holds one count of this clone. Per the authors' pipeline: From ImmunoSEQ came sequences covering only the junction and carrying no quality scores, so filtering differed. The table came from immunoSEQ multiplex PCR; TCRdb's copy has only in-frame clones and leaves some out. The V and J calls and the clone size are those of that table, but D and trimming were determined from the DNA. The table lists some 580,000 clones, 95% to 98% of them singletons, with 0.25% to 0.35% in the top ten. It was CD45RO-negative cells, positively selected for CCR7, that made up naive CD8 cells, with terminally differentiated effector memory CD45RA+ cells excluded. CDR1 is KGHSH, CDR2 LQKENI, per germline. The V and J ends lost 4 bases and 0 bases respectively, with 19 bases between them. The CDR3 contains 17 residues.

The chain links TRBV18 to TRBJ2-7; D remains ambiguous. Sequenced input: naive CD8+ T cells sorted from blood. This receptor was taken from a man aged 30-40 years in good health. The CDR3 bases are TGTGCCAGCTCACAAGGTGTCCCAGTTGTGAGCTCCTACGAGCAGTACTTC. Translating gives CASSQGVPVVSSYEQYF.